This is a list of T cell receptor beta chains from one sample in a study of T-cell reconstitution after alpha-beta-depleted transplantation in children. TCRdb called the PCR reads again in MiXCR, with one record for every CDR3 protein. The sample holds just under 550,000 distinct CDR3 sequences; roughly 18% are singletons and the top ten take 2.5% to 4%. Sequencing was performed on PBMCs from the stem cell graft donor, taken from the stem cell graft. Every receptor here comes from a human donor who donated a stem cell graft to a child with acute lymphoblastic leukemia. The CDR3 runs from the conserved cysteine through the conserved F or W. A D gene is named only where the DNA matches it firmly. Expanded clones get a size class; other rows say once, few or many, or leave the size out.

CDR3 protein	CDR3 DNA	D gene	clone size	V gene	J gene
CASSSPPTTVNYGYTF	TGTGCCAGCAGCTCACCGCCCACTACAGTTAACTATGGCTACACCTTC	.	few	TRBV5-8	TRBJ1-2
CASSFFSGTGAYNYGYTF	TGTGCCAGCAGTTTTTTCTCCGGAACAGGGGCCTATAACTATGGCTACACCTTC	TRBD1	few	TRBV12-3/TRBV12-4	TRBJ1-2
CASTDGPNEQFF	TGCGCCAGCACCGACGGGCCCAATGAGCAGTTCTTC	.	few	TRBV10-1	TRBJ2-1
CASSLVTRRRDGYTF	TGTGCCAGCAGCTTAGTAACTCGCCGTCGTGATGGCTACACCTTC	.	.	TRBV7-2	TRBJ1-2
CASSVVRLASTGELFF	TGTGCCAGCAGCGTAGTTAGGCTAGCGAGCACCGGGGAGCTGTTTTTT	.	.	TRBV9	TRBJ2-2
CASSVTRDSLLQYEQYF	TGTGCCAGCAGCGTTACTCGGGACAGCCTTCTCCAGTACGAGCAGTACTTC	TRBD1	few	TRBV9	TRBJ2-7
CATSDFANEQFF	TGTGCCACCAGTGATTTCGCCAATGAGCAGTTCTTC	.	few	TRBV24-1	TRBJ2-1
CASSLGTGALSTDTQYF	TGCGCCAGCAGCTTAGGGACGGGAGCCCTGAGCACAGATACGCAGTATTTT	.	.	TRBV5-1	TRBJ2-3
CASSQDYSGAYNEQFF	TGTGCCAGCAGCCAAGATTACAGCGGTGCGTACAATGAGCAGTTCTTC	.	few	TRBV4-2	TRBJ2-1
CAWVPEDRGWHGYTF	TGTGCCTGGGTACCAGAGGACAGGGGGTGGCATGGCTACACCTTC	TRBD1	.	TRBV30	TRBJ1-2
CASSEPRQDPNSPLHF	TGTGCCAGCAGTGAACCTCGGCAGGACCCTAATTCACCCCTCCACTTT	.	few	TRBV2	TRBJ1-6
CASSSTGTLFNYGYTF	TGTGCCAGCAGCAGTACCGGGACACTGTTTAACTATGGCTACACCTTC	.	few	TRBV5-6	TRBJ1-2
CANSLAGADTQYF	TGTGCCAACTCGCTAGCGGGGGCGGATACGCAGTATTTT	TRBD2	.	TRBV7-9	TRBJ2-3
CASTTAGGQGGTEAFF	TGTGCCAGCACCACGGCAGGGGGACAAGGGGGGACTGAAGCTTTCTTT	TRBD1	few	TRBV6-5	TRBJ1-1
CSVELSGREQYF	TGCAGCGTTGAACTTTCCGGGAGGGAGCAGTACTTC	TRBD2	.	TRBV29-1	TRBJ2-7
CSVEEGDF	TGCAGCGTTGAAGAGGGAGACTTC	.	.	TRBV29-1	TRBJ2-1
CATSDWGGHGDTNTQYF	TGTGCCACCAGTGATTGGGGAGGTCACGGGGATACTAATACGCAGTATTTT	.	.	TRBV24-1	TRBJ2-3
CSAPLGGSTDTQYF	TGCAGTGCTCCCCTTGGGGGGAGCACAGATACGCAGTATTTT	.	.	TRBV20-1	TRBJ2-3
CASSLGSTENTEAFF	TGTGCCAGCAGCTTGGGGTCGACAGAAAACACTGAAGCTTTCTTT	.	.	TRBV5-6	TRBJ1-1
CASSSPTVDLSYEQYF	TGTGCCAGCAGTTCCCCGACAGTGGACCTCTCCTACGAGCAGTACTTC	.	few	TRBV12-3/TRBV12-4	TRBJ2-7